Shown below are 21 T cell receptor beta chains from a single sample sequenced in a study of blood T cell repertoires in COVID-19. Method: immunoSEQ multiplex PCR; TCRdb's copy keeps in-frame clones and lacks some. This table has about 160,000 clones, 70% to 90% appearing once. Sequencing was performed on peripheral blood. These receptors were taken from a human donor in a cohort sampled during active COVID-19.

This clone has just one count. The gene calls are TRBV5-1 and TRBJ2-5, with D perhaps TRBD1 (6 bases). Germline-derived CDR1 and CDR2 are SGHRS and YFSETQ. V lost 4 bases to trimming and J lost 5 bases, with 18 bases between them. This CDR3 region has 15 residues. CDR3 sequence: CASSPAAGEWETQYF. The CDR3 DNA reads as TGCGCCAGCAGCCCCGCGGCAGGGGAATGGGAGACCCAGTACTTC.

This chain links TRBV18 with TRBJ1-2, with D possibly being TRBD1 (5 bases). Trimming stripped 2 bases from V and 7 bases from J, with 11 bases between. CDR1 is KGHSH and CDR2 is LQKENI in the germline V gene. The CDR3 is made up of 13 amino acids. This CDR3 is CASSPGREGGYTF. The CDR3 coding sequence is TGTGCCAGCTCACCAGGCAGGGAAGGTGGCTACACCTTC.

The table lists this clone with a few counts. V is TRBV6-5 and J is TRBJ2-7; TRBD2 agrees at 11 bases. Germline V gene sequence: CDR1 MNHEY, CDR2 SVGAGI. J was trimmed by 4 bases and V by 7 bases; bases with no gene match: 6. This CDR3 has 14 amino acids. CDR3 sequence: CASTASGGPYEQYF. CDR3 coding DNA: TGTGCCAGCACCGCTAGCGGGGGGCCGTACGAGCAGTACTTC.

The chain recombines TRBV7-2 with TRBJ2-1; 8 nucleotides line up with TRBD1. Germline V gives CDR1 SGHTA, CDR2 FQGNSA. With 1 base clipped from V and 4 bases from J, the junction kept 6 bases outside the gene matches. The CDR3 is made up of 16 amino acids. The CDR3 sequence is CASSLVVRGLYNEQFF. The CDR3 region has the DNA TGTGCCAGCAGCTTAGTGGTCAGGGGGCTGTACAATGAGCAGTTCTTC. The full variable domain, completed using reference TRBV7-2 and TRBJ2-1, is GAGVSQSPSNKVTEKGKDVELRCDPISGHTALYWYRQSLGQGLEFLIYFQGNSAPDKSGLPSDRFSAERTGGSVSTLTIQRTQQEDSAVYLCASSLVVRGLYNEQFFGPGTRLTVL.

The rearrangement joins TRBV11-2 to TRBJ2-7; no clear D. V lost 0 bases and J lost 0, with 9 bases in between. The CDR3 has 15 amino acids. Germline loops: CDR1 SGHAT, CDR2 FQNNGV. CDR3 region: CASSLEIGISYEQYF. In nucleotides, the CDR3 is TGTGCCAGCAGCTTAGAGATTGGCATCTCCTACGAGCAGTACTTC.

The chain uses TRBV6-6 and TRBJ1-2; unclear D gene. Germline-derived CDR1 and CDR2 are MNHNY and SVGAGI (reference sequence). The CDR3 is 16 amino acids. Deletions cut 5 bases from V and 4 bases from J, with 20 bases between. DNA for the CDR3: TGTGCCAGCAGTCCAAAGAGGCAGCCTCTAGCCTATGGCTACACCTTC. Protein: CASSPKRQPLAYGYTF.

J is TRBJ1-5 and V is TRBV2, with a tentative D call TRBD1 (5 bases). V lost 4 bases to trimming and J lost 6 bases, with 13 bases between them. Germline CDR1 and CDR2: SNHLY and FYNNEI. The CDR3 is 14 residues long. CDR3 bases: TGTGCCAGCAGTGGCAGGGATGCGATTCAGCCCCAGCATTTT. It yields the protein CASSGRDAIQPQHF.

The rearrangement uses TRBV19 and TRBJ1-5, with a tentative D call TRBD1 (6 bases). Trimming shortened V by 6 bases and J by 0 bases, and 18 bases separated the two germline ends. CDR1 LNHDA and CDR2 SQIVND come from the germline V gene (reference sequence). CDR3 length: 17 residues. As DNA, the CDR3 is TGTGCCAGTAGCCGAAGGTCGGACAGCAATAGCAATCAGCCCCAGCATTTT. Amino acid sequence: CASSRRSDSNSNQPQHF.

The rearrangement joins TRBV6-1 to TRBJ2-7; TRBD1 might be the D (6 bases). The CDR3 contains 14 residues. Germline CDR1 MNHNS, CDR2 SASEGT. Deletions cut 1 base from V and 5 bases from J, with 12 bases between. CDR3 protein: CASSEVGRGHEQYF. In DNA form, the CDR3 reads TGTGCCAGCAGTGAAGTAGGCAGGGGTCACGAGCAGTACTTC.

V and J are TRBV11-3 and TRBJ2-3; TRBD1 matches at 8 bases. The CDR3 spans 15 residues. The V and J ends lost 4 bases and 2 bases, in that order; junction bases with no gene match: 5. Germline CDR1 reads SGHNT; CDR2 reads YENEEA. The CDR3 loop reads CASSWRTGFTDTQYF. CDR3 sequence (DNA): TGTGCCAGCAGCTGGAGGACAGGGTTCACAGATACGCAGTATTTT.

The CDR3 DNA is TGTGCCAGCAGCTCCAGGGGAACGAACACTGAAGCTTTCTTT. Its protein is CASSSRGTNTEAFF. The genes are TRBV7-3 and TRBJ1-1, with D possibly TRBD1 on 6 matching bases. In germline, CDR1 is SGHTA, CDR2 FQGTGA. This CDR3 spans 14 amino acids. V was clipped by 4 bases and J by 1 base, with 10 bases between them.

This clone was counted once. The V call is TRBV27, the J call TRBJ2-5; D gene uncertain. The germline gives CDR1 MNHEY, CDR2 SMNVEV (reference sequence). The CDR3 extends over 14 amino acids. V dropped 2 bases and J dropped 3 bases, with 10 bases sitting between them. The CDR3 DNA reads as TGTGCCAGCAGTTTAAGAGGCCAGAAAGAGACCCAGTACTTC. As protein: CASSLRGQKETQYF.

The genes are TRBV2 and TRBJ1-5; 8 nucleotides match TRBD1. Germline V gene sequence: CDR1 SNHLY, CDR2 FYNNEI. J was trimmed by 2 bases and V by 6 bases; bases with no gene match: 3. The CDR3 consists of 14 residues. The CDR3 DNA reads as TGTGCCAGCAGGGTGGGACAGGGCAATCAGCCCCAGCATTTT. The encoded protein is CASRVGQGNQPQHF.

This chain connects TRBV4-3 to TRBJ1-3; maybe TRBD1 (6 bases). Germline V CDR1 and CDR2: LGHNA, YSLEER. Trimming left V 0 bases short and J 0 bases short, with 15 bases between. The CDR3 extends over 18 amino acids. This CDR3 reads CASSQDSGGLSSGNTIYF. CDR3 DNA: TGCGCCAGCAGCCAAGATTCGGGGGGGCTAAGCTCTGGAAACACCATATATTTT.

This chain links TRBV6-5 with TRBJ2-7; TRBD2 matches at 7 bases. CDR3 size: 15 residues. The J segment lost 0 bases and the V segment lost 7 bases, leaving 9 bases of the junction unmatched. Germline V gene data show CDR1 as MNHEY and CDR2 as SVGAGI. The CDR3: CASTRGRGSSYEQYF. The CDR3 coding sequence is TGTGCCAGCACTCGGGGGAGGGGAAGCTCCTACGAGCAGTACTTC.

V is TRBV6-5 and J is TRBJ2-5; D perhaps matches TRBD2 (5 bases). The ends were cut back, 4 bases at V and 9 bases at J, with 15 bases in the middle. The CDR3 loop spans 13 amino acids. Germline V gene sequence: CDR1 MNHEY, CDR2 SVGAGI. The DNA of the CDR3 is TGTGCCAGCAGTTTGGAGGCAAAGACGGCCCAGTACTTC. It specifies CASSLEAKTAQYF.

This chain uses TRBV9 with TRBJ2-1; the D gene is possibly TRBD2 (5 bases). The germline V gene has CDR1 SGDLS and CDR2 YYNGEE. Trimming took off 3 bases at V and 9 bases at J, with 28 bases between the two ends. CDR3 size: 18 residues. The CDR3 loop is CASSATPLGLAERGEQFF. CDR3 in DNA: TGTGCCAGCAGCGCAACCCCCCTTGGGCTAGCAGAACGGGGTGAGCAGTTCTTC.

This clone was detected once. The CDR3 is CAWSVIRGGRESYEQYF. The CDR3, as DNA: TGTGCCTGGAGTGTAATTAGAGGCGGGAGGGAATCCTACGAGCAGTACTTC. The chain recombines TRBV30 with TRBJ2-7; TRBD2 agrees at 9 bases. This CDR3 comprises 17 residues. In germline, CDR1 is GTSNPN, CDR2 SVGIG (reference sequence). The junction had 10 bases not matched to a gene; V was cut back by 0 bases and J by 1 base.

The gene calls are TRBV6-6 and TRBJ2-5; TRBD2 is a possible D gene (6 bases). CDR1 MNHNY and CDR2 SVGAGI come from the germline V gene (reference sequence). V was pared by 10 bases and J by 5 bases, with 17 bases between. This CDR3 has 13 residues. The CDR3 nucleotides are TGTGCCACCTTGGGACTCACTTTGGAGACCCAGTACTTC. It translates to CATLGLTLETQYF.

This clone was observed a few times. The V call is TRBV5-6, the J call TRBJ2-2; 9 bases are a match to TRBD1. Losses at the gene ends were 4 bases for V and 6 bases for J; bases not matched to a gene: 4. Germline V gene sequence: CDR1 SGHDT, CDR2 YYEEEE. The CDR3 runs to 14 residues. CDR3 protein: CASSHRQGAGELFF. CDR3 in DNA: TGTGCCAGCAGCCATAGACAGGGGGCCGGGGAGCTGTTTTTT.

This clone was observed once. V usage is TRBV5-1 and J usage is TRBJ1-6, with TRBD1 as a possible D gene (6 bases). This CDR3 has 13 residues. V was pared by 3 bases and J by 9 bases, with 10 bases between. The V gene's germline CDR1 is SGHRS and CDR2 YFSETQ. The CDR3 spells CASSSRGGSPLHF. CDR3 coding DNA: TGCGCCAGCAGCTCGAGAGGGGGTTCACCCCTCCACTTT. The entire variable domain, with the rest obtained from reference TRBV5-1 and TRBJ1-6, is as follows: KAGVTQTPRYLIKTRGQQVTLSCSPISGHRSVSWYQQTPGQGLQFLFEYFSETQRNKGNFPGRFSGRQFSNSRSEMNVSTLELGDSALYLCASSSRGGSPLHFGNGTRLTVT.